Below, 27 T cell receptor beta chains from the same sample are listed, as sequenced in a study of regulatory T cells in long-lasting Graves disease. Relying on iRepertoire HTBI primers and Arm-PCR of CDR3 regions, the team built TCR beta libraries. TCRdb called the multiplex PCR reads again in MiXCR, with one record for every CDR3 protein. The sample consists of about 400,000 distinct CDR3 sequences, 20% to 25% of them appearing once. Regarding time point: persistent/refractory GD, antithyroid drugs over 5 years with positive TRAb. RNA from PBMCs was the source of the TCR library. The material sequenced was peripheral blood mononuclear cells (PBMCs), taken when the disease was refractory, from a patient treated with antithyroid drugs. These receptor sequences come from a female donor with Graves disease.

This clonotype was counted ten times or more. The rearrangement uses TRBV12-3 or TRBV12-4 and TRBJ1-2; D perhaps matches TRBD1 (6 bases). V dropped 4 bases and J dropped 5 bases, with 11 bases sitting between them. The CDR3 contains 13 residues. The CDR3, as DNA: TGTGCCAGCAGTTCAGGGGCCTCTTATGGCTACACCTTC. This gives the protein CASSSGASYGYTF.

This chain connects TRBV5-1 to TRBJ2-2; 7 nucleotides line up with TRBD1. Trimming took 4 bases from V and 2 from J; bases not matched to a gene: 14. In germline, CDR1 is SGHRS, CDR2 YFSETQ. This CDR3 is built from 18 residues. CDR3 in amino acids: CASSRKKGDRVNTGELFF. In DNA, the CDR3 is TGCGCCAGCAGCCGAAAGAAGGGAGACAGGGTAAACACCGGGGAGCTGTTTTTT.

V gene TRBV29-1 combines with J gene TRBJ2-4; 7 bases map to TRBD1. Trimming at V came to 0 bases and at J to 0 bases, leaving 2 bases not matched to a gene. The CDR3 contains 15 residues. CDR1 SQVTM and CDR2 ANQGSEA come from the germline V gene. The CDR3 region has the DNA TGCAGCGTTGAAGAGGGACAGTTAGCCAAAAACATTCAGTACTTC. This encodes CSVEEGQLAKNIQYF.

The chain employs TRBV30 and TRBJ1-6; 10 bases are a match to TRBD1. Looked up from germline, CDR1 is GTSNPN and CDR2 is SVGIG (reference sequence). CDR3 length: 14 amino acids. The V gene end was trimmed by 1 base and the J gene end by 6 bases; junction bases not matched to a gene: 0. The CDR3 protein is CAWSGQGANSPLHF. CDR3 sequence (DNA): TGTGCCTGGAGTGGACAGGGGGCTAATTCACCCCTCCACTTT.

The table lists this clonotype with many counts. The chain recombines TRBV6-5 with TRBJ2-7, with 8 bases that match TRBD2. The CDR3 sequence is 18 residues long. Germline CDR1 is MNHEY and CDR2 is SVGAGI. After removal of 2 bases from V and 5 bases from J, the junction contained 17 bases not matched to a gene. The chain's CDR3 is CASSYALAGSGIPHEQYF. CDR3 DNA: TGTGCCAGCAGTTACGCTCTAGCGGGCTCCGGAATTCCCCACGAGCAGTACTTC.

V usage is TRBV12-3 or TRBV12-4 and J usage is TRBJ2-3; D is unresolved. The CDR3 has 14 residues. Trimming pared 3 bases from V and 5 bases from J, leaving 12 bases between. CDR3 nucleotides: TGTGCCAGCAGTTTGCTGGACCGTGTAGATACGCAGTATTTT. This codes for CASSLLDRVDTQYF.

J is TRBJ1-1 and V is TRBV10-2, with D perhaps matching TRBD1 (5 bases). V lost 7 bases and J 7 bases, leaving 16 bases between the germline ends. Germline assignment: CDR1 WSHSY and CDR2 SAAADI. The CDR3 contains 13 residues. The CDR3 nucleotides are TGCGCCAGCACCGGGACGGCTCAGGGTGAAGCTTTCTTT. Residues: CASTGTAQGEAFF.

This clonotype was counted at least ten times. For the CDR3, the DNA is TGTGCCAGCAGTGCCTTAGGGGATTGGGTTTACCTCCACTCTGGAAACACCATATATTTT. Amino acids: CASSALGDWVYLHSGNTIYF. J is TRBJ1-3 and V is TRBV28, with TRBD1 as a possible D gene (5 bases). Trimming removed 5 bases at V and 0 bases at J, with 26 bases between. CDR1 is MDHEN, CDR2 SYDVKM, per germline. The length of the CDR3 is 20 residues.

The chain employs TRBV7-2 and TRBJ2-7; 16 bases align to TRBD2. The CDR3 loop spans 15 amino acids. Germline CDR1 and CDR2: SGHTA and FQGNSA. V lost 1 base and J lost 12; bases outside the gene matches: 6. The CDR3 sequence: CASSLEGLAGGPRYF. As DNA, the CDR3 is TGTGCCAGCAGCTTAGAGGGACTAGCGGGAGGGCCTCGGTACTTC.

This clonotype was counted many times. The gene calls are TRBV2 and TRBJ1-2; D possibly corresponds to TRBD1 (5 bases). V dropped 3 bases and J dropped 3 bases, with 11 bases sitting between them. Germline V gives CDR1 SNHLY, CDR2 FYNNEI. This CDR3 region has 14 residues. CDR3 region: CASSEGQADYGYTF. The CDR3 DNA follows: TGTGCCAGCAGTGAGGGGCAGGCGGACTATGGCTACACCTTC.

This clonotype was counted a few times. A much larger clone differs by one base, so this may be a read error. The chain carries TRBV27 and TRBJ2-4, with 13 bases fitting TRBD2. The CDR3 is 16 residues long. Germline CDR1 reads MNHEY; CDR2 reads SMNVEV (reference sequence). V dropped 6 bases and J dropped 15; count of bases not matched to a gene: 17. Here the CDR3 DNA reads TGTGCCAGCAGGACCCAAGGACTAGCGGGAGTAGAGACCCGGTACTTC. This encodes CASRTQGLAGVETRYF.

In regard to this clonotype: A much more abundant neighbour one base away suggests this may be a read error. The J gene is TRBJ1-4, the V gene TRBV20-1; D ambiguous. V was pared by 1 base and J by 0 bases, with 12 bases between. Germline values: CDR1 DFQATT, CDR2 SNEGSKA (reference sequence). The CDR3 totals 16 residues. The DNA of the CDR3 is TGCAGTGCTAGAGGCGCCCCTCGGACAACTAATGAAAAACTGTTTTTT. Amino acid sequence: CSARGAPRTTNEKLFF.

A word on this clonotype: This clone may be a read error of a much larger clone one base away. The J gene is TRBJ2-6, the V gene TRBV7-8, with D tentatively TRBD1 (6 bases). CDR1 is SGHVS and CDR2 is FQNEAQ in the germline V gene. The CDR3 totals 16 residues. As DNA, the CDR3 is TGTGCCAGCAGTGGACAGTTAGAGTCTGGGGCCAACGTCCTGGCTTTC. Its translation is CASSGQLESGANVLAF.

Ten or more counts support this clonotype. The rearrangement links TRBV2 to TRBJ1-1; the D is unclear. Trimming shortened V by 0 bases and J by 3 bases, and 14 bases separated the two germline ends. This CDR3 has 16 amino acids. Germline V gene lookup returns CDR1 SNHLY and CDR2 FYNNEI. The CDR3 protein is CASSEAPSGFYTEAFF. The CDR3 DNA sequence: TGTGCCAGCAGTGAAGCGCCAAGCGGATTTTACACTGAAGCTTTCTTT.

The J gene is TRBJ2-7, the V gene TRBV6-5; 8 bases map to TRBD1. The V segment lost 2 bases and the J segment 3 bases; nucleotides outside the gene matches: 6. Germline V gene sequence: CDR1 MNHEY, CDR2 SVGAGI. The CDR3 runs to 15 residues. In DNA form, the CDR3 reads TGTGCCAGCAGTTACACCGGGACAGGATTCTACGAGCAGTACTTC. Amino acids: CASSYTGTGFYEQYF.

Ten or more counts support this clonotype. For the CDR3, the DNA is TGTGCCAGCAGCCAGGGGCAGGTCATGAATTCACCCCTCCACTTT. The encoded protein is CASSQGQVMNSPLHF. The chain employs TRBV3-1 and TRBJ1-6; D may be TRBD1 (5 bases). CDR3 length: 15 amino acids. Per the germline V gene, CDR1 is LGHDT and CDR2 is YNNKEL (reference sequence). V lost 3 bases and J lost 7, with 13 bases in between.

This clonotype was found many times. The rearrangement links TRBV29-1 to TRBJ1-1, with 7 positions matching TRBD1. With 6 bases clipped from V and 4 bases from J, the junction kept 8 bases outside the gene matches. CDR1 and CDR2 from the germline V gene are SQVTM and ANQGSEA. This CDR3 is built from 13 residues. CDR3 nucleotides: TGCAGCGTAGAGACAGGGATTGCCACTGAAGCTTTCTTT. Its protein is CSVETGIATEAFF.

This clonotype was seen a handful of times. The DNA for the CDR3 is TGTGCCAGCAGCCCGGGACTGGGACGGAACAATGAGCAGTTCTTC. Residues: CASSPGLGRNNEQFF. The J gene is TRBJ2-1, the V gene TRBV12-3 or TRBV12-4; the D gene is possibly TRBD2 (6 bases). The CDR3 extends over 15 amino acids. Trimming took off 6 bases at V and 5 bases at J, with 17 bases between the two ends.

The V call is TRBV6-1, the J call TRBJ1-1; D is unclear. The CDR3 contains 14 residues. Germline lookup yields CDR1 MNHNS and CDR2 SASEGT. V lost 3 bases and J lost 8, with 16 bases in between. The CDR3 sequence: CASSDARAAREAFF. CDR3 DNA: TGTGCCAGCAGTGACGCCCGGGCGGCCCGAGAAGCTTTCTTT.

The chain joins TRBV10-3 to TRBJ1-6; D is perhaps TRBD1 (5 bases). Germline loops: CDR1 ENHRY, CDR2 SYGVKD. V lost 2 bases and J 6 bases, leaving 8 bases between the germline ends. The CDR3 runs 14 residues. This CDR3 is CAISEAGSNSPLHF. DNA for the CDR3: TGTGCCATCAGTGAGGCAGGGTCTAATTCACCCCTCCACTTT.

The table lists this clonotype with a few counts. A read error may explain this, as a much larger clone is one base away. J is TRBJ2-7 and V is TRBV6-5; D assignment may be TRBD1 or TRBD2 (6 bases each). CDR3 length equals 16 residues. The germline V gene has CDR1 MNHEY and CDR2 SVGAGI. CDR3 sequence: CASSYSAPGAGYELYF. The CDR3 coding sequence is TGTGCCAGCAGTTACTCTGCCCCAGGGGCGGGGTACGAGCTGTACTTC.

The chain carries TRBV19 and TRBJ2-7, with a tentative D call TRBD1 (5 bases). Germline V gene sequence: CDR1 LNHDA, CDR2 SQIVND (reference sequence). Trimming removed 5 bases from V and 1 base from J, with 15 bases in between. The CDR3 runs to 15 residues. In DNA, the CDR3 is TGTGCCAGTAGTCGATTCCCGACAGTATCCTACGAGCAGTACTTC. Amino acid sequence: CASSRFPTVSYEQYF.

This clonotype appeared many times. This chain links TRBV5-1 with TRBJ2-2; D is unresolved. This CDR3 region has 14 residues. Germline CDR1 and CDR2: SGHRS and YFSETQ. Trimming took 0 bases from V and 4 from J, leaving 7 bases between them. CDR3 residues: CASSLDIGTGELFF. Written as DNA, the CDR3 is TGCGCCAGCAGCTTGGATATCGGCACCGGGGAGCTGTTTTTT.

This clonotype showed up many times. The chain has TRBV6-4 and TRBJ2-5, with 15 bases identical to TRBD2. CDR1 is MRHNA, CDR2 SNTAGT, per germline. The CDR3 is made up of 17 amino acids. V shed 6 bases, J shed 1 base, and the junction held 6 bases outside the gene matches. This chain's CDR3 is CASSRTSGRVLQETQYF. The CDR3 bases are TGTGCCAGCAGCAGGACTAGCGGGAGGGTTCTCCAAGAGACCCAGTACTTC.

The chain carries TRBV28 and TRBJ2-5; 10 positions agree with TRBD1. The germline CDR1 and CDR2 sequences are MDHEN and SYDVKM. After removal of 5 bases from V and 10 bases from J, the junction contained 7 bases not matched to a gene. This CDR3 is 13 amino acids long. CDR3 DNA sequence: TGTGCCAGCAGTCCCGGGACAGGGGTTGACCAGTACTTC. Protein product: CASSPGTGVDQYF.

The sample holds many counts of this clonotype. The rearrangement uses TRBV12-3 or TRBV12-4 and TRBJ1-1, with no clear D. This CDR3 comprises 15 residues. V lost 3 bases and J lost 2, with 13 bases in between. The CDR3 DNA is TGTGCCAGCAGTTTCGACCCCCCCAATAACACTGAAGCTTTCTTT. Translation: CASSFDPPNNTEAFF.

The chain couples TRBV30 to TRBJ2-2; 9 bases are a match to TRBD1. Germline V lookup: CDR1 GTSNPN, CDR2 SVGIG (reference sequence). There are 13 residues in the CDR3. V lost 4 bases and J lost 6; bases outside the gene matches: 3. CDR3 in DNA: TGTGCCTGGACGAACAGGGGGCCCGGGGAGCTGTTTTTT. Translated: CAWTNRGPGELFF.